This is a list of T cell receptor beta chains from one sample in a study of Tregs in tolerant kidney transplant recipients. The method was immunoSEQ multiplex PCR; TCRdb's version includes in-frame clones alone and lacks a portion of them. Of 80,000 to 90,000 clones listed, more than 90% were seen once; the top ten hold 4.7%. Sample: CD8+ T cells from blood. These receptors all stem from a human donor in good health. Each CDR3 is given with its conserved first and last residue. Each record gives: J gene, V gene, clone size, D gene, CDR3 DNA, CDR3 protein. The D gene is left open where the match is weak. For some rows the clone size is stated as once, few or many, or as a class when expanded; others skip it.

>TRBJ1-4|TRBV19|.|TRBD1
TGTGCCAGTAGTATTTGGACAGGGACGGGCGAAAAACTGTTTTTT
CASSIWTGTGEKLFF
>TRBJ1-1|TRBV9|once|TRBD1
TGTGCCAGCAGTGACCTAAGGGACAGGGTGAACACTGAAGCTTTCTTT
CASSDLRDRVNTEAFF
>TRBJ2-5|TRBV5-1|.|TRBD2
TGCGCCAGCAGCTTGGTACTAGCGGAAGAGACCCAGTACTTC
CASSLVLAEETQYF
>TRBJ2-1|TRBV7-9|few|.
TGTGCCAGCAGCTTAGTGCCCGAGCAGTTCTTC
CASSLVPEQFF
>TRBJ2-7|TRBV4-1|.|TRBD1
TGCGCCAGCAGCCAAGGCCGGGCAGGGGGCGGATACGAGCAGTACTTC
CASSQGRAGGGYEQYF
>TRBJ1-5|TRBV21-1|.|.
TGTGCCAGCAGCCCTAGGGTCGTCAATCAGCCCCAGCATTTT
CASSPRVVNQPQHF
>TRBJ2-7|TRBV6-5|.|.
TGTGCCAGCAGTTACGGGACATTTCCCTACGAGCAGTACTTC
CASSYGTFPYEQYF
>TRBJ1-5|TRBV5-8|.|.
TGTGCCAGCAGCCCAGGTCAGCCCCAGCATTTT
CASSPGQPQHF
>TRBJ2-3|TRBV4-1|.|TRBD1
TGCGCCAGCAGCTCCCGGGACAGGGCCACAGATACGCAGTATTTT
CASSSRDRATDTQYF
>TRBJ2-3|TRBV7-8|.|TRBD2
TGTGCCAGCAGCTTAGCTCCGCGGGAGGGTACAGATACGCAGTATTTT
CASSLAPREGTDTQYF
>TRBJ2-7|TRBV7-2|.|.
TGTGCCAGCAGCTTCGGGTACTCCTACGAGCAGTACTTC
CASSFGYSYEQYF
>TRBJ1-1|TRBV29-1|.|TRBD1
TGCAGCGTTGAAGATCTGGGGGACAGGGGGTGGACTGAAGCTTTCTTT
CSVEDLGDRGWTEAFF
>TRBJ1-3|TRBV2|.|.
TGTGCCAGCAGCGACTTTGGGTCTGGAAACACCATATATTTT
CASSDFGSGNTIYF
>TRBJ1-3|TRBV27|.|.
TGTGCCAGCAGACAGGGAGGTCCACTCGGAAACACCATATATTTT
CASRQGGPLGNTIYF
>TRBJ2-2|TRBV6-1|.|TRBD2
TGTGCCAGCAGCGAACTAGCGGGGGGGCCTTTTACCGGGGAGCTGTTTTTT
CASSELAGGPFTGELFF